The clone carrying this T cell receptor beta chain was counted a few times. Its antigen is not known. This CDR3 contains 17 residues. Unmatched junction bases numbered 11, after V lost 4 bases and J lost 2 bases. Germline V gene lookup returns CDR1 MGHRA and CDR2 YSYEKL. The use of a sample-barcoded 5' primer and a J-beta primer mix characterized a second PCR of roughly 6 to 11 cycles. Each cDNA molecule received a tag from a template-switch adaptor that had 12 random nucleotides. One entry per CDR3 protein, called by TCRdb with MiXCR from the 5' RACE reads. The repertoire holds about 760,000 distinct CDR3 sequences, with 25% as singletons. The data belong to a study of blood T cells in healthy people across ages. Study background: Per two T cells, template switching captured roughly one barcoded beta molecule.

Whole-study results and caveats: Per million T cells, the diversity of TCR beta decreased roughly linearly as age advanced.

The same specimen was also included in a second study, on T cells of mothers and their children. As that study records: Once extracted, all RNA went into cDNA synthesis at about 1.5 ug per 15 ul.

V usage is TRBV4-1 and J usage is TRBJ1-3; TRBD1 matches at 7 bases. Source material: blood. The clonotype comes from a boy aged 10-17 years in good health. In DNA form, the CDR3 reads TGCGCCAGCAGCCTAGAGACAGGGAAATACCCTGGAAACACCATATATTTT. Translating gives CASSLETGKYPGNTIYF.